Below, 3 T cell receptor beta chains from the same sample are listed, as sequenced in a study of identical twins. MiXCR was run by TCRdb on the 5' RACE reads, yielding one entry per CDR3 protein. Of 240,000 or so distinct CDR3 sequences in the sample, around 7% are singletons; the top ten hold 3% to 4%. These data are also associated with another study on yellow fever vaccine responses in identical twins.

The sequenced sample consisted of memory (CD45RO+) T cells sorted from blood. All receptors derive from a woman under 30 in good health.

This clonotype was recorded many times. This rearrangement joins TRBV4-2 to TRBJ1-5, with a weak D call TRBD1 (6 bases). V lost 2 bases to trimming and J lost 1 base, with 15 bases between them. The CDR3 has 17 amino acids. Per the germline V gene, CDR1 is LGHNA and CDR2 is YNFKEQ. The CDR3 coding sequence is TGTGCCAGCAGCCAACTCCCCAGACAGGACAGCAATCAGCCCCAGCATTTT. Translation: CASSQLPRQDSNQPQHF.

V gene TRBV12-3 or TRBV12-4 combines with J gene TRBJ2-2; 14 bases fit TRBD2. The CDR3 has 18 amino acids. The V and J ends lost 11 bases and 3 bases, in that order; junction bases with no gene match: 14. Written as DNA, the CDR3 is TGTGCCTTCAGTTTCGAGACTAGCGGGAGGGCCGACACCGGGGAGCTGTTTTTT. Protein: CAFSFETSGRADTGELFF.

This clonotype was picked up many times. The chain combines TRBV2 with TRBJ2-3; D unresolved. Germline V lookup: CDR1 SNHLY, CDR2 FYNNEI. CDR3 size: 13 residues. V was trimmed by 3 bases and J by 6 bases, leaving 10 bases between them. The CDR3 nucleotides are TGTGCCAGCAGTGAGACTTTTTTGGATACGCAGTATTTT. Protein: CASSETFLDTQYF.